This T cell receptor beta chain comes out of a study of blood T cells in healthy people across ages. Combining a sample-barcoded 5' primer with a J-beta primer mix, a second PCR ran for roughly 7 to 12 cycles. TCRdb redid the calling of the 5' RACE reads with MiXCR, one entry per CDR3 protein. This sample has 700,000 or so distinct CDR3 sequences, with 22% found just once. The origin of this receptor is a man aged 65 to 85 in good health. The sequenced sample was blood.

In DNA form, the CDR3 reads TGCGCCAGCAGCCAAGAAAGGACCATAATCCCCAATGAGCAGTTCTTC. Translating gives CASSQERTIIPNEQFF. V and J are TRBV4-3 and TRBJ2-1, with D hard to call. This CDR3 contains 16 residues. The germline V gene has CDR1 LGHNA and CDR2 YSLEER. V lost 0 bases, J lost 6 bases, and 15 bases lay in between.